Described below is a single T cell receptor (beta chain) sequence and its context. The target antigen is unknown. This record belongs to a study of OX40 agonist ivuxolimab in advanced cancers. Study in general: Each patient was given ivuxolimab into a vein every 2 weeks, at 0.01 to 10 mg/kg. The study's findings and limits: There were, on average, more expanded clones in CD8+ T cells than in CD4+. The study observed clonal expansion of CD4+ and CD8+ blood T cells by week 6 at 0.1 to 3.0 mg/kg. Expanded peripheral T cells had an undetermined antigen specificity.

CDR3 length equals 15 residues. From germline, CDR1 is GTSNPN and CDR2 SVGIG (reference sequence). V gave up 3 bases and J gave up 5 bases; unmatched junction bases: 10. This table comes from immunoSEQ multiplex PCR, and its TCRdb copy is limited to in-frame clones, with some not included. The sample has approximately 99,000 clones, 91% seen once. This rearrangement joins TRBV30 to TRBJ1-1; 9 positions match TRBD1. This sample comprised CD4+ or CD8+ T cells sorted from blood, obtained in a trial of the OX40 agonist ivuxolimab. This receptor was obtained from an adult with an advanced solid tumor such as melanoma, head and neck, liver or kidney cancer. CDR3 in DNA: TGTGCCTGGAGACACACCGGGACAGGGAAGACTGAAGCTTTCTTT. Translation gives CAWRHTGTGKTEAFF. The full variable domain, completed using reference TRBV30 and TRBJ1-1, is SQTIHQWPATLVQPVGSPLSLECTVEGTSNPNLYWYRQAAGRGLQLLFYSVGIGQISSEVPQNLSASRPQDRQFILSSKKLLLSDSGFYLCAWRHTGTGKTEAFFGQGTRLTVV.